What follows are 25 T cell receptor beta chains derived from one specimen sequenced in a study of cytomegalovirus exposure and HLA in healthy donors. The PCR employed 60 Vbeta primers together with 13 Jbeta primers. Assay: immunoSEQ multiplex PCR; the TCRdb copy retains only in-frame clones and omits some. The repertoire has around 150,000 clones, around 90% of them found once; the top ten carry roughly 0.53%. The sample taken for sequencing was PBMCs. The source is a woman between 35 and 50 years old in good health and CMV-seronegative.

This clone turned up a few times. The V gene is TRBV30, the J gene TRBJ1-1; D might be TRBD1 (6 bases). Germline CDR1 and CDR2: GTSNPN and SVGIG (reference sequence). V was pared by 3 bases and J by 5 bases, with 16 bases between. The CDR3 consists of 14 residues. The CDR3 here is CAWSLRGSRTEAFF. The CDR3, as DNA: TGTGCCTGGAGCTTGAGGGGGTCCAGGACTGAAGCTTTCTTT.

The chain employs TRBV5-1 and TRBJ2-5, with TRBD1 as a possible D gene (6 bases). There are 16 residues in the CDR3. Trimming took 0 bases from V and 1 from J, leaving 13 bases between them. Germline V gives CDR1 SGHRS, CDR2 YFSETQ. CDR3: CASSLVGAGAQETQYF. CDR3 coding DNA: TGCGCCAGCAGCTTGGTTGGGGCAGGGGCCCAAGAGACCCAGTACTTC.

The J gene is TRBJ1-1, the V gene TRBV30, with a weak D call TRBD1 (5 bases). Germline CDR1 GTSNPN, CDR2 SVGIG (reference sequence). The V end lost 2 bases, the J end lost 3 bases, and 10 bases lay between the germline ends. The CDR3 totals 13 residues. Here the CDR3 reads CAWSWEGDTEAFF. CDR3 DNA: TGTGCCTGGAGTTGGGAAGGGGACACTGAAGCTTTCTTT.

The chain joins TRBV9 to TRBJ1-4; 9 bases are shared with TRBD1. Trimming removed 0 bases from V and 6 bases from J; junction bases left unmatched: 6. This CDR3 region has 16 residues. Germline values: CDR1 SGDLS, CDR2 YYNGEE. The CDR3: CASSVGSRTGDEKLFF. The CDR3 region has the DNA TGTGCCAGCAGCGTAGGGTCTCGGACAGGGGATGAAAAACTGTTTTTT.

The V and J genes are TRBV6-5 and TRBJ2-5; D perhaps matches TRBD2 (6 bases). CDR3 length: 15 amino acids. Looked up from germline, CDR1 is MNHEY and CDR2 is SVGAGI. Between the trimmed V and J ends, which lost 5 bases and 5 bases, there was a span of 18 bases. CDR3 in amino acids: CASSPLGRDGETQYF. Here the CDR3 DNA reads TGTGCCAGCAGTCCCCTTGGGCGGGACGGGGAGACCCAGTACTTC.

This sequence joins TRBV7-3 and TRBJ2-2; 13 bases map to TRBD2. The CDR3 is made up of 15 amino acids. V trimming: 4 bases; J trimming: 6 bases; junction bases outside the gene matches: 2. Germline V gives CDR1 SGHTA, CDR2 FQGTGA. The CDR3 nucleotides are TGTGCCAGCAGCTCCGGACTAGCGGGAGCCGGGGAGCTGTTTTTT. It codes for CASSSGLAGAGELFF.

V usage is TRBV6-5 and J usage is TRBJ1-5; 7 bases are shared with TRBD1. The V gene's germline CDR1 is MNHEY and CDR2 SVGAGI. V shed 6 bases and J 0 bases; nucleotides not matched to a gene: 5. This CDR3 region has 15 residues. CDR3: CASSRDRASNQPQHF. The CDR3 bases are TGTGCCAGCAGCCGTGACAGGGCTAGCAATCAGCCCCAGCATTTT.

As DNA, the CDR3 is TGTGCCAGCAGCTTAAGCACAGGGGCGGCGGAAAAACTGTTTTTT. This encodes CASSLSTGAAEKLFF. The chain couples TRBV7-7 to TRBJ1-4; 7 bases fit TRBD1. The CDR3 runs to 15 residues. V was pared by 2 bases and J by 8 bases, with 8 bases of the junction left unmatched. Germline CDR1 SSHAT, CDR2 FNYEAQ (reference sequence). The full variable domain, in which reference TRBV7-7 and TRBJ1-4 provide the parts outside the CDR3, is GAGVSQSPRYKVTKRGQDVTLRCDPISSHATLYWYQQALGQGPEFLTYFNYEAQPDKSGLPSDRFSAERPEGSISTLTIQRTEQRDSAMYRCASSLSTGAAEKLFFGSGTQLSVL.

As concerns this clone: The junction and the germline gene differ at one end; a read error may be behind it. The chain couples TRBV10-2 to TRBJ1-6; TRBD1 agrees at 8 bases. CDR3 length: 13 amino acids. Germline V gene lookup returns CDR1 WSHSY and CDR2 SAAADI. CDR3 amino acids: CASRDRGNSPLHF. The CDR3 nucleotides read TGCGCCAGCCGTGACAGGGGAAATTCACCCCTCCACTTT.

This sequence joins TRBV5-4 and TRBJ2-4, with 11 positions matching TRBD2. V was pared by 4 bases and J by 7 bases, with 10 bases of the junction left unmatched. This CDR3 has 16 amino acids. Germline V gives CDR1 SGHNT, CDR2 YYREEE (reference sequence). DNA for the CDR3: TGTGCCAGCAGCGAAGGTAGCGGGAGGGGGAGTAACATTCAGTACTTC. It codes for CASSEGSGRGSNIQYF.

V usage is TRBV11-3 and J usage is TRBJ2-7, with 9 bases fitting TRBD2. The CDR3 loop spans 16 amino acids. V gave up 1 base and J gave up 5 bases; unmatched junction bases: 9. Germline V gene data show CDR1 as SGHNT and CDR2 as YENEEA. The chain's CDR3 is CASSLVVLSGSHEQYF. CDR3 nucleotides: TGTGCCAGCAGCTTAGTGGTCCTTAGCGGGAGTCACGAGCAGTACTTC. Full variable domain (remainder filled in from reference TRBV11-3 and TRBJ2-7): EAGVVQSPRYKIIEKKQPVAFWCNPISGHNTLYWYLQNLGQGPELLIRYENEEAVDDSQLPKDRFSAERLKGVDSTLKIQPAELGDSAVYLCASSLVVLSGSHEQYFGPGTRLTVT.

The chain carries TRBV5-1 and TRBJ1-5; possibly TRBD1 for D (6 bases). CDR3 length: 14 residues. Germline V gene lookup returns CDR1 SGHRS and CDR2 YFSETQ. Trimming removed 4 bases at V and 8 bases at J, with 16 bases between. CDR3 bases: TGCGCCAGCAGCCCCGACAGGTCTGGAGAGCCCCAGCATTTT. Translating it yields CASSPDRSGEPQHF.

The CDR3 DNA reads as TGTGCCAGCCTTAGCGGGAGGTCCTACAATGAGCAGTTCTTC. Amino acid sequence: CASLSGRSYNEQFF. The rearrangement links TRBV28 to TRBJ2-1; 10 bases map to TRBD2. The CDR3 spans 14 residues. The germline gives CDR1 MDHEN, CDR2 SYDVKM. With V trimmed by 8 bases and J by 1 base, 2 bases remained unmatched.

The chain combines TRBV5-4 with TRBJ1-2; possible D gene TRBD1, 5 bases. Germline V gives CDR1 SGHNT, CDR2 YYREEE (reference sequence). Trimming removed 1 base at V and 5 bases at J, with 12 bases between. The CDR3 is 14 residues long. CDR3 sequence reads: CASSLSGGAYGYTF. The DNA for the CDR3 is TGTGCCAGCAGCTTGTCGGGCGGGGCGTATGGCTACACCTTC. The variable domain in full, with the rest retrieved from reference TRBV5-4 and TRBJ1-2, is ETGVTQSPTHLIKTRGQQVTLRCSSQSGHNTVSWYQQALGQGPQFIFQYYREEENGRGNFPPRFSGLQFPNYSSELNVNALELDDSALYLCASSLSGGAYGYTFGSGTRLTVV.

The chain combines TRBV6-5 with TRBJ2-7, with D tentatively TRBD2 (5 bases). The CDR3 sequence is 15 residues long. Looked up from germline, CDR1 is MNHEY and CDR2 is SVGAGI. Trimming took 0 bases from V and 2 from J, leaving 11 bases between them. CDR3: CASSYSRGGTYEQYF. The CDR3 DNA reads as TGTGCCAGCAGTTACTCGAGAGGAGGAACCTACGAGCAGTACTTC.

This clone was counted a single time. The CDR3 sequence: CASSLSGLAAYEQYF. CDR3 nucleotide sequence: TGTGCCAGCAGCTTGTCGGGACTAGCGGCCTACGAGCAGTACTTC. The rearrangement links TRBV7-9 to TRBJ2-7, with 11 bases aligning to TRBD2. The CDR3 runs to 15 residues. Germline V gene data show CDR1 as SEHNR and CDR2 as FQNEAQ (reference sequence). With 3 bases clipped from V and 2 bases from J, the junction kept 3 bases outside the gene matches.

The V gene is TRBV10-3, the J gene TRBJ1-3; no clear D gene. The germline V gene has CDR1 ENHRY and CDR2 SYGVKD. The CDR3 is made up of 15 amino acids. V gave up 2 bases and J gave up 0 bases, with 8 bases separating them. The CDR3, as DNA: TGTGCCATCAGTGAGACAGTGAACTCTGGAAACACCATATATTTT. Its translation: CAISETVNSGNTIYF.

Note on this clone: A junction boundary mismatches the germline segment, possibly from a read error. The chain links TRBV7-9 to TRBJ2-7; D not certain. This CDR3 spans 14 amino acids. Germline CDR1 reads SEHNR; CDR2 reads FQNEAQ (reference sequence). The CDR3 coding sequence is TGTTCCAGCAGCTTAGCTGGCTCTTCCTACGAGCAGTACTTC. It specifies CSSSLAGSSYEQYF.

The CDR3 here is CAWSHDGQGRVGNYGYTF. CDR3 coding DNA: TGTGCCTGGAGCCATGACGGACAGGGGAGAGTCGGTAACTATGGCTACACCTTC. The genes are TRBV30 and TRBJ1-2, with 9 bases fitting TRBD1. The CDR3 sequence is 18 residues long. Germline CDR1 is GTSNPN and CDR2 is SVGIG (reference sequence). The V gene end was trimmed by 3 bases and the J gene end by 1 base; junction bases not matched to a gene: 15.

The rearrangement links TRBV10-3 to TRBJ2-1; 11 bases are a match to TRBD2. In germline, CDR1 is ENHRY, CDR2 SYGVKD. V lost 3 bases and J lost 4; bases outside the gene matches: 8. This CDR3 has 17 amino acids. The CDR3 DNA reads TGTGCCATCAGTGATTTTCTAGCGGGAGGATCATACAATGAGCAGTTCTTC. Protein sequence: CAISDFLAGGSYNEQFF.

The chain has TRBV28 and TRBJ1-4; D not certain. Germline V gene sequence: CDR1 MDHEN, CDR2 SYDVKM. Trimming took 6 bases from V and 1 from J, leaving 12 bases between them. The CDR3 spans 15 residues. The DNA of the CDR3 is TGTGCCAGCAGCCCCGGTGGGCAAACTAATGAAAAACTGTTTTTT. Encoded protein: CASSPGGQTNEKLFF.

The chain uses TRBV19 and TRBJ2-3, with 7 positions matching TRBD2. CDR1 and CDR2 from the germline V gene are LNHDA and SQIVND (reference sequence). This CDR3 region has 15 residues. The V gene end was trimmed by 7 bases and the J gene end by 6 bases; junction bases not matched to a gene: 13. This chain's CDR3 is CASTPLGGRYDTQYF. CDR3 nucleotide sequence: TGTGCCAGTACCCCTCTTGGCGGGAGATATGATACGCAGTATTTT.

This clone was detected once. The chain combines TRBV7-2 with TRBJ2-5, with TRBD2 matching over 11 bases. The germline CDR1 and CDR2 sequences are SGHTA and FQGNSA. There are 16 residues in the CDR3. The V and J ends lost 5 bases and 5 bases, in that order; junction bases with no gene match: 10. The CDR3 sequence is CASSLTLAGGVETQYF. The CDR3 DNA sequence: TGTGCCAGCAGCCTAACCTTAGCGGGAGGGGTGGAGACCCAGTACTTC.

This clone appeared a single time. J is TRBJ2-7 and V is TRBV27; D not resolved. There are 14 residues in the CDR3. Trimming removed 2 bases at V and 5 bases at J, with 13 bases between. Germline-derived CDR1 and CDR2 are MNHEY and SMNVEV (reference sequence). Here the CDR3 reads CASSLRSGGNEQYF. For the CDR3, the DNA is TGTGCCAGCAGTTTAAGGAGTGGCGGAAACGAGCAGTACTTC.

The V gene is TRBV2, the J gene TRBJ1-2; 8 bases line up with TRBD1. The trim removed 6 bases at V and 4 bases at J, leaving 10 bases unmatched. The CDR3 is 15 residues long. Germline V gene sequence: CDR1 SNHLY, CDR2 FYNNEI. The CDR3 reads CASRADRGPGYGYTF. The CDR3 nucleotides read TGTGCCAGCAGGGCTGACAGGGGACCGGGCTATGGCTACACCTTC.